These 30 T cell receptor beta chains originate from one sample sequenced in a study of blood T cell repertoires in COVID-19. Only in-frame clones appear in the TCRdb table, and some are missing; sequencing was by immunoSEQ multiplex PCR. This table has 130,000 to 150,000 clones, more than 75% appearing once. Sample: peripheral blood. The receptor source for this set is a woman aged 45 to 65 with acute or convalescent COVID-19.

V and J are TRBV5-1 and TRBJ1-1, with 8 bases fitting TRBD1. Germline loops: CDR1 SGHRS, CDR2 YFSETQ. The length of the CDR3 is 14 residues. V trimming: 4 bases; J trimming: 1 base; junction bases outside the gene matches: 3. CDR3 in amino acids: CASSKGQGNTEAFF. CDR3 DNA sequence: TGCGCCAGCAGCAAAGGACAGGGGAACACTGAAGCTTTCTTT.

This clone is a singleton in its sample. The CDR3 loop is CASSSRFVGGAYNEQFF. The CDR3 coding sequence is TGTGCCAGCAGCTCCCGGTTCGTAGGGGGCGCCTACAATGAGCAGTTCTTC. The chain has TRBV7-7 and TRBJ2-1; the match to TRBD1 covers 7 bases. The CDR3 loop spans 17 amino acids. Germline V lookup: CDR1 SSHAT, CDR2 FNYEAQ (reference sequence). V lost 4 bases and J lost 2; bases outside the gene matches: 11.

The chain is built from TRBV30 and TRBJ1-1; D is undetermined. The ends were cut back, 3 bases at V and 0 bases at J, with 5 bases in the middle. The CDR3 covers 12 residues. Germline V gene data show CDR1 as GTSNPN and CDR2 as SVGIG (reference sequence). In nucleotides, the CDR3 is TGTGCCTGGAGGGGCATGAACACTGAAGCTTTCTTT. This codes for CAWRGMNTEAFF.

The rearrangement links TRBV24-1 to TRBJ2-3; the D gene is possibly TRBD2 (5 bases). V gave up 3 bases and J gave up 8 bases, with 14 bases separating them. This CDR3 is 14 amino acids long. The germline gives CDR1 KGHDR, CDR2 SFDVKD. DNA of the CDR3: TGTGCCACCAGTGATAGTCGGCCAGAGGGTACGCAGTATTTT. Its protein is CATSDSRPEGTQYF.

The chain has TRBV7-2 and TRBJ2-1, with 9 bases lining up with TRBD2. Trimming at V came to 4 bases and at J to 6 bases, leaving 10 bases not matched to a gene. The CDR3 contains 16 residues. Germline CDR1 and CDR2: SGHTA and FQGNSA. The CDR3 bases are TGTGCCAGCAGCTACTCCCTAGCGGGGTCGTTCAATGAGCAGTTCTTC. This gives the protein CASSYSLAGSFNEQFF.

The rearrangement uses TRBV6-5 and TRBJ2-2; the D gene is possibly TRBD1 (6 bases). CDR3 length equals 13 residues. Trimming shortened V by 10 bases and J by 4 bases, and 13 bases separated the two germline ends. Germline lookup yields CDR1 MNHEY and CDR2 SVGAGI. The CDR3 region has the DNA TGTGCCACACACCAGGGGAGCACCGGGGAGCTGTTTTTT. It encodes CATHQGSTGELFF.

In this sample, this clone turned up once. V gene TRBV6-6 combines with J gene TRBJ2-5; TRBD2 agrees at 10 bases. Germline V CDR1 and CDR2: MNHNY, SVGAGI (reference sequence). The CDR3 runs to 16 residues. J gave up 5 bases and V 6 bases, and 12 bases lay outside the gene matches. The CDR3 spells CASSKGFSGGWETQYF. In nucleotides, the CDR3 is TGTGCCAGCAGCAAAGGATTTAGCGGGGGGTGGGAGACCCAGTACTTC.

The rearrangement uses TRBV10-1 and TRBJ1-6, with TRBD1 as a possible D gene (5 bases). V lost 8 bases, J lost 7 bases, and 18 bases lay in between. Per the germline V gene, CDR1 is WNHNN and CDR2 is SYGVQD (reference sequence). This CDR3 has 15 residues. CDR3 bases: TGCGCCAGCGGGGGGGGAGGGTACGAGAATTCACCCCTCCACTTT. Translating gives CASGGGGYENSPLHF.

This chain connects TRBV9 to TRBJ2-1; 8 bases are a match to TRBD2. V lost 0 bases, J lost 7 bases, and 12 bases stayed unmatched. CDR1 is SGDLS, CDR2 YYNGEE, per germline. The CDR3 length is 17 residues. Here the CDR3 reads CASSVEDIGGARNEQFF. In DNA, the CDR3 is TGTGCCAGCAGCGTAGAAGATATCGGGGGGGCCCGGAATGAGCAGTTCTTC.

The chain joins TRBV7-2 to TRBJ2-3; TRBD2 agrees at 10 bases. The CDR3 runs to 14 residues. The germline gives CDR1 SGHTA, CDR2 FQGNSA. V lost 11 bases and J lost 4; bases outside the gene matches: 9. CDR3 sequence reads: CAGGSGGASDTQYF. The CDR3 nucleotides read TGTGCCGGCGGGAGCGGGGGGGCATCAGATACGCAGTATTTT.

Details on this clone: The junction shows a germline mismatch at one end, possibly a read error. The gene calls are TRBV2 and TRBJ1-5; D gene unclear. Germline V gene sequence: CDR1 SNHLY, CDR2 FYNNEI. The CDR3 covers 15 residues. The CDR3 is CAGRSGPNSNQPQHF. The CDR3 DNA follows: TGTGCCGGCAGGAGCGGGCCCAATAGCAATCAGCCCCAGCATTTT.

This chain connects TRBV21-1 to TRBJ2-1; the D call of TRBD1 is as the table states it, not checked on the DNA. TRBV21-1 is a documented pseudogene. There are 20 residues in the CDR3. The CDR3, as DNA: TGTGCCAGCAGCAAAGAGGTGCGTGGGGCTAGAACCGGCTCCTACAATGAGCAGTTCTTC. Residues: CASSKEVRGARTGSYNEQFF.

The chain is built from TRBV6-5 and TRBJ1-6; no clear D gene. Germline CDR1 and CDR2: MNHEY and SVGAGI. The V end was cut by 6 bases, the J end by 7 bases, with 13 bases between. The CDR3 runs to 14 residues. The CDR3 DNA sequence: TGTGCCAGCAGCCTCATTCGCGGGAATTCACCCCTCCACTTT. Its translation is CASSLIRGNSPLHF.

The chain combines TRBV4-1 with TRBJ2-7; TRBD1 might be the D (5 bases). This CDR3 is built from 13 residues. CDR1 MGHRA and CDR2 YSYEKL come from the germline V gene. V was clipped by 2 bases and J by 5 bases, with 10 bases between them. CDR3 sequence: CASSQQQVDEQYF. The CDR3 DNA reads TGCGCCAGCAGCCAACAACAGGTAGACGAGCAGTACTTC.

The chain employs TRBV3-1 (or the pseudogene TRBV3-2) and TRBJ1-2, with unresolved D. CDR1 is LGHDT and CDR2 is YNNKEL in the germline V gene (reference sequence). The CDR3 has 12 residues. Trimming stripped 1 base from V and 5 bases from J, with 5 bases between. DNA of the CDR3: TGTGCCAGCAGCCAAGGAGAGTATGGCTACACCTTC. Protein product: CASSQGEYGYTF.

The chain has TRBV7-9 and TRBJ1-3; D is ambiguous. Germline V gene lookup returns CDR1 SEHNR and CDR2 FQNEAQ (reference sequence). The CDR3 is made up of 14 amino acids. Trimming cost V 1 base and J 4 bases, with 8 bases left between them. The DNA of the CDR3 is TGTGCCAGCAGCTTAGAGTACTTAGGAAACACCATATATTTT. It is translated as CASSLEYLGNTIYF.

This clone was recorded only once. This chain joins TRBV7-2 and TRBJ2-3, with 10 nucleotides matching TRBD1. The germline gives CDR1 SGHTA, CDR2 FQGNSA. With 5 bases clipped from V and 3 bases from J, the junction kept 2 bases outside the gene matches. The CDR3 is 14 residues long. CDR3 in DNA: TGTGCCAGCAGCCGGGACAGGGGTACAGATACGCAGTATTTT. Protein: CASSRDRGTDTQYF.

The chain is built from TRBV3-1 (or the pseudogene TRBV3-2) and TRBJ1-1; D is possibly TRBD1 (6 bases). Germline V gene sequence: CDR1 LGHDT, CDR2 YNNKEL (reference sequence). This CDR3 contains 16 residues. Trimming pared 1 base from V and 4 bases from J, leaving 16 bases between. CDR3 amino acids: CASSQGFGRGGTEAFF. The CDR3 coding sequence is TGTGCCAGCAGCCAAGGGTTCGGCAGGGGCGGCACTGAAGCTTTCTTT.

This clone was seen many times. V is TRBV5-4 and J is TRBJ2-2, with D uncertain. Germline CDR1 is SGHNT and CDR2 is YYREEE (reference sequence). Trimming took off 0 bases at V and 4 bases at J, with 7 bases between the two ends. The CDR3 has 14 residues. The CDR3 loop reads CASSLGVATGELFF. DNA for the CDR3: TGTGCCAGCAGCTTGGGGGTAGCCACCGGGGAGCTGTTTTTT.

This rearrangement joins TRBV27 to TRBJ1-2; 12 nucleotides align to TRBD1. CDR1 is MNHEY and CDR2 is SMNVEV in the germline V gene (reference sequence). After removal of 5 bases from V and 8 bases from J, the junction contained 18 bases not matched to a gene. The CDR3 contains 18 residues. The CDR3 sequence: CASSGSGTGGAGPGGYTF. The CDR3 DNA follows: TGTGCCAGCAGTGGCTCCGGGACAGGGGGCGCGGGTCCGGGAGGCTACACCTTC.

J is TRBJ2-7 and V is TRBV11-2, with D maybe TRBD1 (6 bases). The CDR3 sequence is 13 residues long. Germline V gene sequence: CDR1 SGHAT, CDR2 FQNNGV. V was shortened by 8 bases and J by 9 bases, with 20 bases between the two germline ends. The CDR3 coding sequence is TGTGCCAGCGGAGCTGCCACAGGGTTTGCGCAGTACTTC. It yields the protein CASGAATGFAQYF.

The chain has TRBV5-1 and TRBJ2-7; 9 bases line up with TRBD1. This CDR3 has 17 amino acids. Germline V gives CDR1 SGHRS, CDR2 YFSETQ. Trimming took 3 bases from V and 1 from J; bases not matched to a gene: 11. In DNA form, the CDR3 reads TGCGCCAGCAGCTGGGCTACAGGGGGCTATACGTCCTACGAGCAGTACTTC. It yields the protein CASSWATGGYTSYEQYF.

The chain's CDR3 is CASSPEGRAPNEKLFF. As DNA, the CDR3 is TGCGCCAGCAGCCCAGAGGGCAGGGCCCCGAATGAAAAACTGTTTTTT. The chain employs TRBV4-3 and TRBJ1-4, with a weak D call TRBD1 (5 bases). CDR1 is LGHNA and CDR2 is YSLEER in the germline V gene. The CDR3 runs 16 residues. Trimming pared 4 bases from V and 5 bases from J, leaving 17 bases between.

The V call is TRBV6-4, the J call TRBJ2-6, with 7 bases that match TRBD1. V was pared by 5 bases and J by 0 bases, with 1 base of the junction left unmatched. The germline V gene encodes CDR1 MRHNA and CDR2 SNTAGT. The CDR3 is 15 amino acids. The DNA for the CDR3 is TGTGCCAGCAGTTGGGACAGCTCTGGGGCCAACGTCCTGACTTTC. Encoded protein: CASSWDSSGANVLTF.

The chain has TRBV19 and TRBJ1-4, with D tentatively TRBD1 (6 bases). V was pared by 4 bases and J by 1 base, with 16 bases between. Germline V CDR1 and CDR2: LNHDA, SQIVND (reference sequence). This CDR3 region has 17 residues. The CDR3 loop reads CASSRAGASGTNEKLFF. CDR3 nucleotide sequence: TGTGCCAGTAGTAGGGCAGGGGCGTCGGGAACTAATGAAAAACTGTTTTTT.

This clone was seen only a few times. V and J are TRBV28 and TRBJ2-7, with TRBD2 as a possible D gene (6 bases). The V end lost 2 bases, the J end lost 6 bases, and 17 bases lay between the germline ends. Per the germline V gene, CDR1 is MDHEN and CDR2 is SYDVKM. CDR3 length equals 15 residues. The CDR3 bases are TGTGCCAGCAGTTTAAACGAAGGGCGGGGCGGCGAGCAGTACTTC. This sequence encodes CASSLNEGRGGEQYF.

This clone was detected many times. Other DNA sequences within the sample encode an identical CDR3. The chain joins TRBV12-3 or TRBV12-4 to TRBJ1-2, with a weak D call TRBD1 (5 bases). CDR3 size: 13 residues. V was cut by 5 bases and J by 2 bases, with 9 bases left in between. CDR3 amino acids: CASSPTGNYGYTF. CDR3 nucleotide sequence: TGTGCCAGCAGTCCCACAGGAAACTATGGCTACACCTTC.

The CDR3 sequence: CASSPGLANEKLFF. For the CDR3, the DNA is TGTGCCAGCAGCCCAGGGTTGGCTAATGAAAAACTGTTTTTT. This chain uses TRBV7-9 with TRBJ1-4, with D perhaps TRBD1 (5 bases). Germline V lookup: CDR1 SEHNR, CDR2 FQNEAQ (reference sequence). V lost 5 bases to trimming and J lost 3 bases, with 10 bases between them. The CDR3 has 14 amino acids. The whole variable domain, filled in from reference TRBV7-9 and TRBJ1-4, reads DTGVSQNPRHKITKRGQNVTFRCDPISEHNRLYWYRQTLGQGPEFLTYFQNEAQLEKSRLLSDRFSAERPKGSFSTLEIQRTEQGDSAMYLCASSPGLANEKLFFGSGTQLSVL.

The chain carries TRBV11-3 and TRBJ2-4; TRBD1 matches 12 bases. The CDR3 sequence is 16 residues long. Germline loops: CDR1 SGHNT, CDR2 YENEEA. The junction had 11 bases not matched to a gene; V was cut back by 5 bases and J by 9 bases. The CDR3 loop is CASSEGTGGSRGIQYF. CDR3 bases: TGTGCCAGCAGCGAAGGGACAGGGGGCTCTCGAGGCATTCAGTACTTC.

The chain is built from TRBV6-5 and TRBJ2-2, with unresolved D. V lost 2 bases and J lost 3, with 10 bases in between. The CDR3 is 15 amino acids. Germline V gene lookup returns CDR1 MNHEY and CDR2 SVGAGI. CDR3 coding DNA: TGTGCCAGCAGTTACCTATGGGCAGACACCGGGGAGCTGTTTTTT. This gives the protein CASSYLWADTGELFF.